This entry is about one TCR beta chain. This entry belongs to a study of blood T cell repertoires in COVID-19. The CDR3 spans 14 residues. Germline assignment: CDR1 LNHDA and CDR2 SQIVND (reference sequence). Deletions cut 5 bases from V and 0 bases from J, with 9 bases between. Here immunoSEQ multiplex PCR was the method, and the copy in TCRdb shows in-frame clones only, minus some. The sample includes some 66,000 clones, 86% seen only once; the top ten take under 8%. The chain couples TRBV19 to TRBJ2-3; D perhaps matches TRBD1 (6 bases). The clonotype comes from a man aged 45 to 65 with active COVID-19. The sequencing sample was made of peripheral blood. CDR3 sequence (DNA): TGTGCCAGTAGTGACAGGCTTAGCACAGATACGCAGTATTTT. It specifies CASSDRLSTDTQYF.